This T cell receptor beta chain emerged from a study of blood T cell repertoires in COVID-19. Across the whole study: From the United States, Italy and Spain came samples of acute and convalescent COVID-19.

In germline, CDR1 is MNHEY, CDR2 SVGEGT. The CDR3 length is 14 residues. Trimming cost V 4 bases and J 3 bases; bases outside gene matches: 3. A few counts support this clone. TCRdb's copy holds only in-frame clones and misses some; the assay was immunoSEQ multiplex PCR. The sample consists of fewer than 200,000 clones, 85% to 90% of them appearing once. The rearrangement uses TRBV6-2 or TRBV6-3 and TRBJ1-5; 7 bases match TRBD1. Sample: peripheral blood. The source of this sequence is a woman in her 70s with COVID-19, enrolled during active disease. CDR3 nucleotides: TGTGCCAGCAGTTTGGGACAGACCAATCAGCCCCAGCATTTT. Protein sequence: CASSLGQTNQPQHF.